One sample yielded the 14 T cell receptor beta chains listed below, sequenced in a study of CD8 T cells in Susac syndrome. An amount of RNA that ranged from roughly 0.5 to 1 ug was reverse transcribed with random hexamers. TCRdb called the immunoSEQ multiplex PCR reads again in MiXCR, with one record for every CDR3 protein. The data hold a few hundred thousand distinct CDR3 sequences, with around 85% observed a single time. Sequencing used CD8+ T cells from PBMCs. These receptors were collected from a human donor with multiple sclerosis.

This clonotype was detected only once. This chain uses TRBV28 with TRBJ1-1; D remains unclear. Per the germline V gene, CDR1 is MDHEN and CDR2 is SYDVKM. The V gene lost 1 base and the J gene lost 10 bases, with 28 bases spanning the gap. This CDR3 comprises 18 residues. CDR3 amino acids: CASSLSSSSQKPSKSAFF. Written as DNA, the CDR3 is TGTGCCAGCAGTTTATCGTCAAGCAGCCAGAAACCGTCCAAGTCAGCTTTCTTT.

The J gene is TRBJ2-3, the V gene TRBV3-1, with TRBD2 as a possible D gene (6 bases). V was shortened by 4 bases and J by 8 bases, with 34 bases between the two germline ends. The CDR3 is 20 amino acids. Germline CDR1 and CDR2: LGHDT and YNNKEL (reference sequence). In nucleotides, the CDR3 is TGTGCCAGCAGCCGCGGCCAGCCAAGATACGGCGGGGTCCGACGGGGTACGCAGTATTTT. This sequence encodes CASSRGQPRYGGVRRGTQYF.

This sequence joins TRBV27 and TRBJ1-5; TRBD1 might be the D (5 bases). Germline-derived CDR1 and CDR2 are MNHEY and SMNVEV (reference sequence). The CDR3 covers 17 residues. V was cut by 0 bases and J by 0 bases, with 12 bases left in between. The CDR3 DNA is TGTGCCAGCAGTTTATCGGGCCAGGGTGATAGCAATCAGCCCCAGCATTTT. Translating it yields CASSLSGQGDSNQPQHF.

This clonotype showed up just a few times. The CDR3 here is CAWSVLGNEQFF. The CDR3, as DNA: TGTGCCTGGAGTGTACTGGGCAATGAGCAGTTCTTC. The V and J genes are TRBV30 and TRBJ2-1; the D is unclear. From germline, CDR1 is GTSNPN and CDR2 SVGIG (reference sequence). This CDR3 has 12 residues. V was shortened by 0 bases and J by 6 bases, with 6 bases between the two germline ends.

This chain uses TRBV29-1 with TRBJ2-3, with D possibly matching TRBD1 (6 bases). The CDR3 contains 13 residues. Trimming pared 7 bases from V and 0 bases from J, leaving 11 bases between. CDR1 SQVTM and CDR2 ANQGSEA come from the germline V gene. The CDR3 DNA is TGCAGCGAACAGGGCGCTAGCACAGATACGCAGTATTTT. This gives the protein CSEQGASTDTQYF.

This clonotype has a handful of counts. This rearrangement joins TRBV6-1 to TRBJ1-5, with 7 bases identical to TRBD1. The CDR3 contains 15 residues. Looked up from germline, CDR1 is MNHNS and CDR2 is SASEGT. J was trimmed by 5 bases and V by 4 bases; bases with no gene match: 8. The CDR3 sequence: CASSAEEGAHQPQHF. In DNA form, the CDR3 reads TGTGCCAGCAGTGCTGAGGAGGGGGCGCATCAGCCCCAGCATTTT.

This clonotype occurred once. The chain joins TRBV6-1 to TRBJ2-1; possibly TRBD2 for D (7 bases). Germline values: CDR1 MNHNS, CDR2 SASEGT. V was trimmed by 4 bases and J by 9 bases, leaving 16 bases between them. This CDR3 region has 14 residues. The CDR3 is CASSGPEGGSEQFF. CDR3 DNA: TGTGCCAGCAGTGGACCCGAGGGGGGGAGTGAGCAGTTCTTC.

The gene calls are TRBV7-9 and TRBJ2-1; D remains ambiguous. The CDR3 runs 15 residues. Trimming removed 5 bases from V and 2 bases from J, with 13 bases in between. Germline CDR1 is SEHNR and CDR2 is FQNEAQ (reference sequence). CDR3 in DNA: TGTGCCAGCAGCCCGGTGGATTCTACCTACAATGAGCAGTTCTTC. Translating gives CASSPVDSTYNEQFF.

The gene calls are TRBV14 and TRBJ1-1; D gene ambiguous. Germline lookup yields CDR1 SGHDN and CDR2 FVKESK. The CDR3 is 14 residues long. Between the trimmed V and J ends, which lost 0 bases and 3 bases, there was a span of 8 bases. The CDR3 loop is CASSQDHQYTEAFF. The CDR3 DNA sequence: TGTGCCAGCAGCCAAGATCATCAGTACACTGAAGCTTTCTTT.

The count of this clonotype is one. J is TRBJ1-1 and V is TRBV4-1, with D possibly being TRBD1 (5 bases). Trimming shortened V by 4 bases and J by 4 bases, and 19 bases separated the two germline ends. The CDR3 extends over 16 amino acids. Germline loops: CDR1 MGHRA, CDR2 YSYEKL. The CDR3 DNA sequence: TGCGCCAGCAGCCTATCCGGGGGTGTTAAGGGCACTGAAGCTTTCTTT. It is translated as CASSLSGGVKGTEAFF.

V usage is TRBV6-5 and J usage is TRBJ2-7, with D unresolved. CDR1 is MNHEY and CDR2 is SVGAGI in the germline V gene. V lost 1 base, J lost 0 bases, and 13 bases lay in between. The CDR3 has 16 amino acids. CDR3 bases: TGTGCCAGCAGTTACTTTGTGTACACAAGCTCCTACGAGCAGTACTTC. Its protein is CASSYFVYTSSYEQYF.

This chain connects TRBV20-1 to TRBJ2-7, with 7 bases matching TRBD2. J lost 4 bases, V lost 0 bases, and 9 bases had no gene match. The CDR3 extends over 15 amino acids. Germline V lookup: CDR1 DFQATT, CDR2 SNEGSKA (reference sequence). This CDR3 is CSARDLAGVGYEQYF. DNA for the CDR3: TGCAGTGCTAGAGATCTCGCGGGAGTTGGGTACGAGCAGTACTTC.

The chain joins TRBV28 to TRBJ2-4; D possibly corresponds to TRBD2 (6 bases). V was trimmed by 6 bases and J by 5 bases, leaving 20 bases between them. Per the germline V gene, CDR1 is MDHEN and CDR2 is SYDVKM. The length of the CDR3 is 16 residues. The CDR3 here is CASSPPRDWIENIQYF. The CDR3 nucleotides are TGTGCCAGCAGCCCTCCCCGGGACTGGATTGAAAACATTCAGTACTTC.

The chain has TRBV4-1 and TRBJ2-7; D is possibly TRBD1 (5 bases). Germline loops: CDR1 MGHRA, CDR2 YSYEKL. The CDR3 runs 14 residues. Trimming removed 0 bases from V and 3 bases from J, with 9 bases in between. The CDR3 sequence: CASSQEGRDYEQYF. CDR3 DNA sequence: TGCGCCAGCAGCCAAGAGGGGCGAGACTACGAGCAGTACTTC.